This TCR beta chain was obtained from a study of T cell responses to AZD1222 COVID-19 vaccine. Overall study: Pooled together were second doses at about 4 or about 12 weeks. General observations from the study: Receipt of two AZD1222 doses was followed by a rise in Spike-specific TCR breadth and depth.

On this clone: Its antigen is not identified.

Germline values: CDR1 DFQATT, CDR2 SNEGSKA (reference sequence). Trimming took off 3 bases at V and 6 bases at J, with 21 bases between the two ends. CDR3 length: 15 amino acids. The table came from immunoSEQ multiplex PCR; TCRdb's copy has only in-frame clones and leaves some out. The table has approximately 110,000 clones, around nine tenths seen once. V gene TRBV20-1 combines with J gene TRBJ2-7; D perhaps matches TRBD2 (7 bases). This clonotype originated in an adult in good health. The specimen comprised peripheral blood, sampled on day 0 of AZD1222 vaccination. The CDR3 DNA reads as TGCAGTGCTAGTACCCTTGGGGGGGCAGCTGGCGAGCAGTACTTC. Residues: CSASTLGGAAGEQYF.